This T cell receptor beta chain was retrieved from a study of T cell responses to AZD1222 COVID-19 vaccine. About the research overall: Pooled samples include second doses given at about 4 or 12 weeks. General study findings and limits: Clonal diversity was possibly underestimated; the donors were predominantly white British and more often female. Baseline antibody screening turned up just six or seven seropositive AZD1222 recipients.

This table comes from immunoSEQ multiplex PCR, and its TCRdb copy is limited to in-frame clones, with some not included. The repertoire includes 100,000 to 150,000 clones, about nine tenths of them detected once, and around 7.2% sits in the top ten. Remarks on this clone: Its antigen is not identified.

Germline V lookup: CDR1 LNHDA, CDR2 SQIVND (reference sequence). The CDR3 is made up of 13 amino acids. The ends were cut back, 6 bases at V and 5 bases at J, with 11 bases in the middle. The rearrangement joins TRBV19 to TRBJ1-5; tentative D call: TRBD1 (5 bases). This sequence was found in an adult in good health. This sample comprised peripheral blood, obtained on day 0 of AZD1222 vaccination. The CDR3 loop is CASRKGRDQPQHF. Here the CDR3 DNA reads TGTGCCAGTAGAAAGGGACGGGATCAGCCCCAGCATTTT.